This T cell receptor (beta chain) was sequenced in a study of cytomegalovirus exposure and HLA in healthy donors. PCR primers comprised 60 Vbeta and 13 Jbeta primers. TCRdb keeps only in-frame clones here, not all; method: immunoSEQ multiplex PCR. The table includes fewer than 85,000 clones, 78% detected once. V shed 4 bases and J 8 bases; nucleotides not matched to a gene: 17. The germline CDR1 and CDR2 sequences are SGHDT and YYEEEE. This CDR3 is built from 17 residues. Input material: PBMCs. This TCR was sampled from a man between 18 and 35 years old in good health and CMV-seropositive. V gene TRBV5-6 combines with J gene TRBJ2-1; TRBD2 matches 8 bases. CDR3 sequence reads: CASSPGVGGLDLYEQFF. CDR3 sequence (DNA): TGTGCCAGCAGCCCAGGAGTGGGGGGACTAGATCTATATGAGCAGTTCTTC.